This TCR beta chain emerged from a study of T cell responses to AZD1222 COVID-19 vaccine. Whole-study results and caveats: Regions 160-218 and 743-854 held dominance among vaccine-associated CD4 TCRs, which spanned spike.

Sequenced by immunoSEQ multiplex PCR; TCRdb stores in-frame clones only, minus some. The table lists about 120,000 clones, about 90% of them singletons. Germline values: CDR1 SGHRS, CDR2 YFSETQ. The CDR3 covers 16 residues. Between the trimmed V and J ends, which lost 0 bases and 0 bases, there was a span of 10 bases. This clone has just one count. The antigen is not known. This CDR3 is also generated by other DNA sequences in the sample. The source was peripheral blood, collected on day 0 of AZD1222 vaccination. The TCR sequence derives from an adult in good health. The chain is built from TRBV5-1 and TRBJ1-3; no firm D call. The DNA for the CDR3 is TGCGCCAGCAGCTTGGGGTACCGGGCCTCTGGAAACACCATATATTTT. The encoded protein is CASSLGYRASGNTIYF.